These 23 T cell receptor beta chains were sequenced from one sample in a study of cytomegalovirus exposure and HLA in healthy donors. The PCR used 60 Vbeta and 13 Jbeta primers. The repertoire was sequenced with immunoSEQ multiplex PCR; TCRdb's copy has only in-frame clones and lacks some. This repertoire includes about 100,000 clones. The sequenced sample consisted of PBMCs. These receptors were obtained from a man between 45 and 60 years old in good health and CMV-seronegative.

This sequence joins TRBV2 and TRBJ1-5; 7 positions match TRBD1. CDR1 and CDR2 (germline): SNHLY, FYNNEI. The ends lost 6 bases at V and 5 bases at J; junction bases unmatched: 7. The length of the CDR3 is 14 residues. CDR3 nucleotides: TGTGCCAGCAGGGAGAGGGGGCCCCATCAGCCCCAGCATTTT. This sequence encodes CASRERGPHQPQHF.

CDR3 protein: CASSQEPGNHYEQYF. The CDR3, as DNA: TGCGCCAGCAGCCAAGAACCAGGGAATCACTACGAGCAGTACTTC. The chain recombines TRBV4-1 with TRBJ2-7; a possible D gene is TRBD1 (5 bases). V lost 0 bases and J lost 3, with 12 bases in between. Per the germline V gene, CDR1 is MGHRA and CDR2 is YSYEKL. This CDR3 region has 15 residues.

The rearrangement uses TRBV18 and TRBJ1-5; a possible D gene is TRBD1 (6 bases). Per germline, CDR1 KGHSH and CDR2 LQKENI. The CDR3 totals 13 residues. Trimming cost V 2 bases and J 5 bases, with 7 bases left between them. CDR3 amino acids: CASSPAGDQPQHF. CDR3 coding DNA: TGTGCCAGCTCACCAGCAGGGGATCAGCCCCAGCATTTT.

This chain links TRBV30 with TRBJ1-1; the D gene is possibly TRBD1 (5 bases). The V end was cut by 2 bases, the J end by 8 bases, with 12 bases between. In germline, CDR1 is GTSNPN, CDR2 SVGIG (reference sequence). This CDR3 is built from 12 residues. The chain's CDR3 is CAWSPGLTEAFF. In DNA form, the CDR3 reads TGTGCCTGGAGTCCAGGGTTAACCGAAGCTTTCTTT.

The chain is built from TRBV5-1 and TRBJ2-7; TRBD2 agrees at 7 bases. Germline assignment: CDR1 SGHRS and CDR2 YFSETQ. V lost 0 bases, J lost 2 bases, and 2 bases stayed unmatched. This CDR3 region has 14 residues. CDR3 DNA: TGCGCCAGCAGCTTGGGCGGGGGAACCTACGAGCAGTACTTC. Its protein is CASSLGGGTYEQYF. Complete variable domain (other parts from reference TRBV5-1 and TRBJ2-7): KAGVTQTPRYLIKTRGQQVTLSCSPISGHRSVSWYQQTPGQGLQFLFEYFSETQRNKGNFPGRFSGRQFSNSRSEMNVSTLELGDSALYLCASSLGGGTYEQYFGPGTRLTVT.

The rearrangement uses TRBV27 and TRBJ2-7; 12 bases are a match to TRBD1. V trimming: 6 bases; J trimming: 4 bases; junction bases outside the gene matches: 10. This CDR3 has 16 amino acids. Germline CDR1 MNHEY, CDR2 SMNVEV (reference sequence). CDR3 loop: CASSRGPGQGAYEQYF. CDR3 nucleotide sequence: TGTGCCAGCAGCCGAGGCCCGGGACAGGGGGCTTACGAGCAGTACTTC.

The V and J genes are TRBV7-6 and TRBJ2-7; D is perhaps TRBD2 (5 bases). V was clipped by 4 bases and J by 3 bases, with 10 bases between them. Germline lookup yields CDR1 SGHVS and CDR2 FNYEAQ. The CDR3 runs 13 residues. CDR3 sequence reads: CASSSPDYYEQYF. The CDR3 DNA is TGTGCCAGCAGCTCCCCCGACTACTACGAGCAGTACTTC.

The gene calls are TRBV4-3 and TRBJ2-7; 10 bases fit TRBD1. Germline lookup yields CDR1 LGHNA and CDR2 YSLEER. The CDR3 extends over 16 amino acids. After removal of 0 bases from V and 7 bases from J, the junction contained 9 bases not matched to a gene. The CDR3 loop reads CASSQEATGGSGEQYF. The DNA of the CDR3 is TGCGCCAGCAGCCAAGAAGCGACAGGGGGCTCGGGAGAGCAGTACTTC.

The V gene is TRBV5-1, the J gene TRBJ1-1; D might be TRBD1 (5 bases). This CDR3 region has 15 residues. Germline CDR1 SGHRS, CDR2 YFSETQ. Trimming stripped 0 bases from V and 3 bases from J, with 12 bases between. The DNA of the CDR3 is TGCGCCAGCAGCTTGGTGACGGGGGGTGACACTGAAGCTTTCTTT. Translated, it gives CASSLVTGGDTEAFF.

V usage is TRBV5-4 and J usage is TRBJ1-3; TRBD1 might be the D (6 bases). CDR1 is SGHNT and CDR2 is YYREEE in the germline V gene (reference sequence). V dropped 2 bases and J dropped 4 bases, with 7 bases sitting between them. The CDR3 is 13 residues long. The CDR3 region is CASSFQGGNTIYF. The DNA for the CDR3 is TGTGCCAGCAGCTTTCAGGGGGGAAACACCATATATTTT.

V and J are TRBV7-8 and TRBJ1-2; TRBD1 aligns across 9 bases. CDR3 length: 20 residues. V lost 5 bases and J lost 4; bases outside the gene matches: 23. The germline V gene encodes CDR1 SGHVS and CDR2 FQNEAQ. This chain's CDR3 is CASSRGVGQGPAAEFYGYTF. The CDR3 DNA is TGTGCCAGCAGCAGGGGGGTAGGACAGGGGCCGGCTGCTGAGTTCTATGGCTACACCTTC.

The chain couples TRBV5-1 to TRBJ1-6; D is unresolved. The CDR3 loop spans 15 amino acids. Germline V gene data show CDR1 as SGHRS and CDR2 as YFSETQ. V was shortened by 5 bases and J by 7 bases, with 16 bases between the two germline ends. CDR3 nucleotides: TGCGCCAGCAGACCACCGGGAAATAGCAATTCACCCCTCCACTTT. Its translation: CASRPPGNSNSPLHF.

This CDR3 is CASSIDRGQSGEQFF. The CDR3 DNA reads TGTGCCAGCAGCATCGACAGGGGACAAAGCGGTGAGCAGTTCTTC. The rearrangement uses TRBV11-1 and TRBJ2-1; 8 bases line up with TRBD1. CDR3 length: 15 amino acids. With 5 bases clipped from V and 9 bases from J, the junction kept 12 bases outside the gene matches. The germline V gene encodes CDR1 SGHAT and CDR2 FQDESV (reference sequence).

CDR3 DNA: TGTGCCAGCAGAACAGGGGGCAGCTACACTGAAGCTTTCTTT. Translated, it gives CASRTGGSYTEAFF. The chain has TRBV19 and TRBJ1-1, with 9 bases identical to TRBD1. Unmatched junction bases numbered 8, after V lost 9 bases and J lost 3 bases. This CDR3 has 14 residues. From germline, CDR1 is LNHDA and CDR2 SQIVND (reference sequence).

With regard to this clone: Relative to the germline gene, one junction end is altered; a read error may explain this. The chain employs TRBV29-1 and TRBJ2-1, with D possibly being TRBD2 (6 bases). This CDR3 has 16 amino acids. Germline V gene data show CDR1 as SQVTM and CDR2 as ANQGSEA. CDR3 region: CSVVGGDEGSDNEQFF. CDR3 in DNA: TGCAGCGTTGTGGGGGGAGATGAAGGCTCCGACAATGAGCAGTTCTTC.

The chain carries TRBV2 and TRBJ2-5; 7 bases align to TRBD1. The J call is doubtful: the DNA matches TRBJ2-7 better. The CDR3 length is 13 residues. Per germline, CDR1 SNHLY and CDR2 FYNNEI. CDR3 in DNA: TGTGCCAGCAGTGGACAGGGTTGGAGCGAGCAGTACTTC. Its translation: CASSGQGWSEQYF.

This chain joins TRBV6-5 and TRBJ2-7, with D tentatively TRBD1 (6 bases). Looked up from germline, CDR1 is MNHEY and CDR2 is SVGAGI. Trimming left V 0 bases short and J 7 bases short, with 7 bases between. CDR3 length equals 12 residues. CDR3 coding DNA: TGTGCCAGCAGTTACTCCGGGACAGAGCAGTACTTC. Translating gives CASSYSGTEQYF.

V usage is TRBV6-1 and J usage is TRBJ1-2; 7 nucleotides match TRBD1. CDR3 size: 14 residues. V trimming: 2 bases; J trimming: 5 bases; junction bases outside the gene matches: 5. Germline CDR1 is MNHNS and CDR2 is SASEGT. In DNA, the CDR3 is TGTGCCAGCAGTGAACCTGACAGGGTGTATGGCTACACCTTC. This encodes CASSEPDRVYGYTF.

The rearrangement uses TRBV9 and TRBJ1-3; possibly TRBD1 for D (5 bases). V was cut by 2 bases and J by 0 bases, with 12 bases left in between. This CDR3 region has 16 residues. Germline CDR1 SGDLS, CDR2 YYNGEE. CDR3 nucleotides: TGTGCCAGCAGCGTCAGCCCAGGGATCTCTGGAAACACCATATATTTT. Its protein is CASSVSPGISGNTIYF.

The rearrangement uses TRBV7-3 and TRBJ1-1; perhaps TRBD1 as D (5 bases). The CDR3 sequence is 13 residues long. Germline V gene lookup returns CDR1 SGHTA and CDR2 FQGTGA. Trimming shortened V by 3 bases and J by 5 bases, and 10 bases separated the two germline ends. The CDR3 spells CASSFGRETEAFF. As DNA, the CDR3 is TGTGCCAGCAGCTTTGGCAGGGAAACTGAAGCTTTCTTT.

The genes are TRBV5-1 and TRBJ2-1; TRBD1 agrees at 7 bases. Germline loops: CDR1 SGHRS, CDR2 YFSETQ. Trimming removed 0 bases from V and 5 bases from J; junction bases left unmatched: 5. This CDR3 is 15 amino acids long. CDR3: CASSLERQGDNEQFF. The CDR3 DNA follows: TGCGCCAGCAGCTTGGAACGACAGGGTGACAATGAGCAGTTCTTC.

The CDR3 DNA follows: TGCGCCAGCAGCCAAGGTATCAGAAATTCACCCCTCCACTTT. As protein: CASSQGIRNSPLHF. The V and J genes are TRBV4-3 and TRBJ1-6; D uncertain. V gave up 1 base and J gave up 7 bases, with 8 bases separating them. This CDR3 comprises 14 residues. The germline V gene encodes CDR1 LGHNA and CDR2 YSLEER.

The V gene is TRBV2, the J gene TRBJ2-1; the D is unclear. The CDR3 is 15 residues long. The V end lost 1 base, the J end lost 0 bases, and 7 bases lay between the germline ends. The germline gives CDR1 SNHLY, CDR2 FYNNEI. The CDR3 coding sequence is TGTGCCAGCAGTGAAGGGCCTAGCTCCTACAATGAGCAGTTCTTC. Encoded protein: CASSEGPSSYNEQFF.